A single sample is the source of the 8 T cell receptor beta chains below, sequenced in a study of regulatory T cells in long-lasting Graves disease. Time point described: persistent/refractory GD, antithyroid drugs over 5 years with positive TRAb. Extracted PBMC RNA gave rise to the TCR library. Libraries of TCR beta came from iRepertoire HTBI primers plus Arm-PCR of CDR3 regions. TCRdb reanalysed the multiplex PCR reads using MiXCR and keeps one entry per CDR3 protein. The sample shows a few hundred thousand distinct CDR3 sequences, 20% to 25% of them seen only once. This specimen was peripheral blood mononuclear cells (PBMCs), taken when the disease was refractory, from a patient treated with antithyroid drugs. Receptors were obtained from a female donor with Graves disease.

Note on this clonotype: This likely comes from a read error, as the CDR3 has no conserved phenylalanine or tryptophan at its end. The chain has TRBV5-1 and TRBJ1-1, with D hard to call. The CDR3 consists of 12 residues. Trimming took 0 bases from V and 7 from J, leaving 7 bases between them. CDR1 and CDR2 from the germline V gene are SGHRS and YFSETQ. CDR3 sequence reads: CASSLEGREAFL. The CDR3 DNA reads as TGCGCCAGCAGCTTGGAAGGACGTGAAGCTTTCCTT.

This clonotype has more than one count but fewer than ten. V usage is TRBV10-3 and J usage is TRBJ1-1; no definite D call. Per germline, CDR1 ENHRY and CDR2 SYGVKD. Trimming pared 4 bases from V and 1 base from J, leaving 7 bases between. The CDR3 is 13 residues long. The CDR3 region is CAISGIKNTEAFF. In DNA, the CDR3 is TGTGCCATCAGTGGCATAAAGAACACTGAAGCTTTCTTT.

This clonotype came up a few times. The CDR3 bases are TGTGCCAGCAGCCCCGGGCCAGTCGGCTACACCTTC. This translates into CASSPGPVGYTF. The V and J genes are TRBV3-1 and TRBJ1-2; no reliable D call. CDR1 LGHDT and CDR2 YNNKEL come from the germline V gene (reference sequence). V was cut by 4 bases and J by 8 bases, with 11 bases left in between. The CDR3 is 12 amino acids.

This clonotype came up many times. The rearrangement links TRBV11-2 to TRBJ2-5; D is ambiguous. CDR1 and CDR2 from the germline V gene are SGHAT and FQNNGV. The CDR3 spans 12 residues. V was shortened by 3 bases and J by 5 bases, with 7 bases between the two germline ends. The CDR3 bases are TGTGCCAGCAGCTTGACCGACGAGACCCAGTACTTC. This sequence encodes CASSLTDETQYF.

The rearrangement joins TRBV11-2 to TRBJ2-1; 11 positions match TRBD2. This CDR3 is 17 amino acids long. Per the germline V gene, CDR1 is SGHAT and CDR2 is FQNNGV. The J segment lost 8 bases and the V segment lost 1 base, leaving 10 bases of the junction unmatched. DNA of the CDR3: TGTGCCAGCAGCTTAGTTCCCGGGGCTAGCGGGAGGTATGAGCAGTTCTTC. Its protein is CASSLVPGASGRYEQFF.

Only one count was recorded for this clonotype. A much larger clone differs by one base, so this may be a read error. The DNA for the CDR3 is TGCGCCAGCAGCCTGGTCGGGGCTCCTGGCTACACCTTC. Protein product: CASSLVGAPGYTF. The V call is TRBV5-1, the J call TRBJ1-2, with a possible D match to TRBD1 (5 bases). Between the trimmed V and J ends, which lost 4 bases and 7 bases, there was a span of 14 bases. This CDR3 has 13 amino acids. The germline V gene encodes CDR1 SGHRS and CDR2 YFSETQ. Together with reference TRBV5-1 and TRBJ1-2, the CDR3 gives the full variable domain: KAGVTQTPRYLIKTRGQQVTLSCSPISGHRSVSWYQQTPGQGLQFLFEYFSETQRNKGNFPGRFSGRQFSNSRSEMNVSTLELGDSALYLCASSLVGAPGYTFGSGTRLTVV.

CDR3 in amino acids: CASSYLGRVYTEAFF. Here the CDR3 DNA reads TGTGCCAGCAGTTACCTGGGGAGGGTGTACACTGAAGCTTTCTTT. This chain joins TRBV6-5 and TRBJ1-1; D gene uncertain. Looked up from germline, CDR1 is MNHEY and CDR2 is SVGAGI. V was trimmed by 2 bases and J by 3 bases, leaving 13 bases between them. This CDR3 is 15 amino acids long.

V and J are TRBV7-3 and TRBJ2-7; TRBD1 agrees at 7 bases. The CDR3 sequence is 13 residues long. V dropped 5 bases and J dropped 2; count of bases not matched to a gene: 3. Germline CDR1 is SGHTA and CDR2 is FQGTGA. CDR3 coding DNA: TGTGCCAGCAGCATGGGGACAGCCTACGAGCAGTACTTC. Encoded protein: CASSMGTAYEQYF.